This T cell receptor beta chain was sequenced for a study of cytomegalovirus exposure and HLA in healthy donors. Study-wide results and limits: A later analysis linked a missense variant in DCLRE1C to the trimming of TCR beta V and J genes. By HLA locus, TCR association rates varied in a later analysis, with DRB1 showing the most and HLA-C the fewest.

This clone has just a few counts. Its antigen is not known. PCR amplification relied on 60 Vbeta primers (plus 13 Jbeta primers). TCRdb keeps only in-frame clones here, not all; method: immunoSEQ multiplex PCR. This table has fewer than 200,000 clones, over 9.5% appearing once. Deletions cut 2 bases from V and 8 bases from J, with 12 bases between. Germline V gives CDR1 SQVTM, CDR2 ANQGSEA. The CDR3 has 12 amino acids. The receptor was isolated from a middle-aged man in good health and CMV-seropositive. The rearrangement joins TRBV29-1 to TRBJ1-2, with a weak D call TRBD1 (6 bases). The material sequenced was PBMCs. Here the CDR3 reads CSVEKGGEGYTF. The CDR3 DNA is TGCAGCGTTGAAAAAGGGGGAGAAGGCTACACCTTC.